This T cell receptor beta chain was documented in a study of cytomegalovirus exposure and HLA in healthy donors. Sequencing used immunoSEQ multiplex PCR; TCRdb keeps in-frame clones, though not all of them. The sample shows roughly 100,000 clones, roughly nine tenths of them seen only once. J lost 2 bases, V lost 4 bases, and 6 bases had no gene match. The germline V gene has CDR1 MNHEY and CDR2 SVGAGI. The CDR3 length is 15 residues. The chain recombines TRBV6-5 with TRBJ2-3; 7 bases map to TRBD1. The receptor was isolated from a young woman in good health and CMV-seropositive. Material for sequencing was PBMCs. The CDR3 coding sequence is TGTGCCAGCAGTTCCCGGGACAGCCCCACAGATACGCAGTATTTT. Amino acid sequence: CASSSRDSPTDTQYF.